This TCR beta chain comes out of a study of vaccination effects on CD4 cells after COVID-19. Study background: Two doses of either BNT162b2 or mRNA-1273 were given to each participant. General study findings and limits: The study had few convalescent patients and no early post-infection timepoints. Both infection-induced and vaccine-induced clones contracted markedly at late post-vaccination timepoints.

With regard to this clone: Antigen unknown.

Produced via immunoSEQ multiplex PCR; TCRdb's table is partial and in-frame only. Of some 20,000 clones in the sample, roughly 72% were seen once. Germline loops: CDR1 LNHDA, CDR2 SQIVND (reference sequence). The V gene end was trimmed by 4 bases and the J gene end by 9 bases; junction bases not matched to a gene: 6. The CDR3 extends over 15 amino acids. CD4+ T cells specific for antigen were expanded with viral peptide pools by the ViraFEST assay before sequencing. Following an approximately 9-day culture, CD4+ T cells were purified. According to the study, vaccine recipients showed no prior SARS-CoV-2 infection and negative nucleocapsid antibodies. Culturing of 2 million to 2.5 million PBMC per well took place with around 9.6 IU/ml IL-2 and 9 to 10 ug/ml peptides.

This rearrangement joins TRBV19 to TRBJ2-1; TRBD2 matches at 13 bases. The source of this sequence is a human donor who received a COVID-19 vaccine. The sample in question was CD4+ T cells from PBMCs cultured with HCoV-NL63 spike peptides, obtained before COVID-19 vaccination. CDR3 sequence (DNA): TGTGCCAGTAGTACCGCCGGGACTAGCGGGACTGAGCAGTTCTTC. It is translated as CASSTAGTSGTEQFF.